These T cell receptor beta chains were read from a single sample in a study of technical replicates of blood from several donors. Clones were sequenced by immunoSEQ multiplex PCR, and TCRdb holds only the in-frame ones, with some missing. The sample has about 76,000 clones; 70% to 90% are singletons. Sequenced: PBMCs. All receptors derive from a human donor in good health. Some clones in this sample may be carry-over from other donors' samples. The CDR3 runs from the conserved cysteine through the conserved F or W. Fields, in order: J gene, D gene, clone size, V gene, CDR3 DNA, CDR3 protein. The D gene is left open where the match is weak. The size field is filled for only some rows; it gives once, few, many or a size class.

j_call: TRBJ2-5; d_call: TRBD2; clone_size: NA; v_call: TRBV7-2; cdr3_nt: TGTGCCAGCAGCCCCCCCAAGCGGGGGGTGGAGACCCAGTACTTC; cdr3_aa: CASSPPKRGVETQYF
j_call: TRBJ2-5; d_call: TRBD1; clone_size: NA; v_call: TRBV7-9; cdr3_nt: TGTGCCAGCAGCTTATCGGGACAGGCCAAAGAGACCCAGTACTTC; cdr3_aa: CASSLSGQAKETQYF
j_call: TRBJ2-3; d_call: NA; clone_size: NA; v_call: TRBV7-6; cdr3_nt: TGTGCCAGCAGCCCGGAACAGGGACTACTAAGCACAGATACGCAGTATTTT; cdr3_aa: CASSPEQGLLSTDTQYF
j_call: TRBJ1-2; d_call: NA; clone_size: NA; v_call: TRBV5-6; cdr3_nt: TGTGCCAGCAGCTGGGGGGGCAGGACTAACTATGGCTACACCTTC; cdr3_aa: CASSWGGRTNYGYTF
j_call: TRBJ2-5; d_call: TRBD2; clone_size: NA; v_call: TRBV11-2; cdr3_nt: TGTGCCAGCAGCTTATCGGCTAGCGGGGGGGGCAAAGAGACCCAGTACTTC; cdr3_aa: CASSLSASGGGKETQYF
j_call: TRBJ2-3; d_call: NA; clone_size: NA; v_call: TRBV19; cdr3_nt: TGTGCCAGTAGTATAGATAGGGGGACAACTACAGATACGCAGTATTTT; cdr3_aa: CASSIDRGTTTDTQYF
j_call: TRBJ1-1; d_call: NA; clone_size: NA; v_call: TRBV6-5; cdr3_nt: TGTGCCAGCAGTTTGGGGCCTCTGAACACTGAAGCTTTCTTT; cdr3_aa: CASSLGPLNTEAFF
j_call: TRBJ1-2; d_call: TRBD1; clone_size: once; v_call: TRBV25-1; cdr3_nt: TGTGCCAGCAGTGAATACTTATCACAGGGGGGGTTCACTGGCTACACCTTC; cdr3_aa: CASSEYLSQGGFTGYTF
j_call: TRBJ1-6; d_call: NA; clone_size: few; v_call: TRBV19; cdr3_nt: TGTGCCAGTAGGGTATCGGATTCACCCCTCCACTTT; cdr3_aa: CASRVSDSPLHF
j_call: TRBJ2-1; d_call: NA; clone_size: NA; v_call: TRBV10-3; cdr3_nt: TGTGCCATCAGTGATGAGGGCGATGAGCAGTTCTTC; cdr3_aa: CAISDEGDEQFF
j_call: TRBJ1-6; d_call: TRBD1; clone_size: NA; v_call: TRBV2; cdr3_nt: TGTGCCAGCACTCGGACAGGGGGGAGGAATTCACCCCTCCACTTT; cdr3_aa: CASTRTGGRNSPLHF
j_call: TRBJ2-3; d_call: TRBD2; clone_size: NA; v_call: TRBV2; cdr3_nt: TGTGCCAGCAGTGGGACTAGCGGGGGGTACGGCACAGATACGCAGTATTTT; cdr3_aa: CASSGTSGGYGTDTQYF
j_call: TRBJ1-1; d_call: TRBD1; clone_size: NA; v_call: TRBV7-2; cdr3_nt: TGTGCCAGCAGCCATTACTACGGGACAGCGAACACTGAAGCTTTCTTT; cdr3_aa: CASSHYYGTANTEAFF
j_call: TRBJ2-2; d_call: NA; clone_size: NA; v_call: TRBV9; cdr3_nt: TGTGCCAGCAGCATTGACTTGCGGGGGAACACCGGGGAGCTGTTTTTT; cdr3_aa: CASSIDLRGNTGELFF
j_call: TRBJ2-5; d_call: TRBD2; clone_size: NA; v_call: TRBV6-5; cdr3_nt: TGTGCCAGCAGTTATGCCGGGACTAGCGGGACCCAGTACTTC; cdr3_aa: CASSYAGTSGTQYF
j_call: TRBJ2-6; d_call: NA; clone_size: NA; v_call: TRBV4-3; cdr3_nt: TGCGCCAGCAGCTTAGACACCCACAGCTCTGGGGCCAACGTCCTGACTTTC; cdr3_aa: CASSLDTHSSGANVLTF
j_call: TRBJ1-5; d_call: TRBD1; clone_size: NA; v_call: TRBV7-8; cdr3_nt: TGTGCCAGCAGCCTCGGGACAGAATATAGCAATCAGCCCCAGCATTTT; cdr3_aa: CASSLGTEYSNQPQHF
j_call: TRBJ1-2; d_call: NA; clone_size: NA; v_call: TRBV20-1; cdr3_nt: TGCAGTGCTTGGGACAACGGCGGCTACACCTTC; cdr3_aa: CSAWDNGGYTF
j_call: TRBJ2-1; d_call: NA; clone_size: once; v_call: TRBV7-9; cdr3_nt: TGTGCCAGCAGTAGAGCGGGCCAGATCTCCTACAATGAGCAGTTCTTC; cdr3_aa: CASSRAGQISYNEQFF
j_call: TRBJ2-2; d_call: NA; clone_size: NA; v_call: TRBV7-9; cdr3_nt: TGTGCCAGCAGCTTAGCGGTCGGGAACACCGGGGAGCTGTTTTTT; cdr3_aa: CASSLAVGNTGELFF